This TCR beta chain originates from a study of blood T cell repertoires in COVID-19. For the study at large: Specimens from acute and convalescent COVID-19 originated in the United States, Italy and Spain. From T cells, B-cell-depleted T cells, or PBMCs came the material, which was cDNA or gDNA.

The method was immunoSEQ multiplex PCR; TCRdb's version includes in-frame clones alone and lacks a portion of them. The sample records roughly 29,000 clones, over 70% being singletons. The V gene end was trimmed by 5 bases and the J gene end by 2 bases; junction bases not matched to a gene: 8. This CDR3 comprises 15 residues. Germline CDR1 and CDR2: SGHTA and FQGNSA. This clonotype originated in a woman in her sixties or seventies with active or convalescent COVID-19. The chain recombines TRBV7-2 with TRBJ1-2; TRBD1 agrees at 7 bases. Material for sequencing was peripheral blood. CDR3 sequence: CASSLEGAKNYGYTF. DNA of the CDR3: TGTGCCAGCAGCCTCGAGGGGGCTAAAAACTATGGCTACACCTTC. Using reference TRBV7-2 and TRBJ1-2 for the parts outside the CDR3, the full variable domain is GAGVSQSPSNKVTEKGKDVELRCDPISGHTALYWYRQSLGQGLEFLIYFQGNSAPDKSGLPSDRFSAERTGGSVSTLTIQRTQQEDSAVYLCASSLEGAKNYGYTFGSGTRLTVV.